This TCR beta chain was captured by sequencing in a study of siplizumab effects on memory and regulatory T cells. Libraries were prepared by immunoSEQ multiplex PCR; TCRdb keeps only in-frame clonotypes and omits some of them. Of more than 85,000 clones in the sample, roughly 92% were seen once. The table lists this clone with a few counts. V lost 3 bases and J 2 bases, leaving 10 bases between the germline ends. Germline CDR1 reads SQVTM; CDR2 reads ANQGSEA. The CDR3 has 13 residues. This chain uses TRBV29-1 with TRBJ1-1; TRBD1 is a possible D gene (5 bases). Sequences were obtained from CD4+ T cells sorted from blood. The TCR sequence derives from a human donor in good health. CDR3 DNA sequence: TGCAGCGTTGAGGGACGGGCTAACACTGAAGCTTTCTTT. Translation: CSVEGRANTEAFF. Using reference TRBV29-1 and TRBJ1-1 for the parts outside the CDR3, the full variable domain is SAVISQKPSRDICQRGTSLTIQCQVDSQVTMMFWYRQQPGQSLTLIATANQGSEATYESGFVIDKFPISRPNLTFSTLTVSNMSPEDSSIYLCSVEGRANTEAFFGQGTRLTVV.